These 18 T cell receptor beta chains were sequenced from one sample in a study of CD8 T cells in Susac syndrome. A quantity of about 0.5 to 1 ug RNA underwent reverse transcription using random hexamers. MiXCR was run by TCRdb on the immunoSEQ multiplex PCR reads, yielding one entry per CDR3 protein. The sample has about 300,000 distinct CDR3 sequences; 92% are singletons. Sequenced: CD4+ T cells from PBMCs. The receptors here all came from a human donor with multiple sclerosis.

The V call is TRBV20-1, the J call TRBJ2-5, with TRBD2 identical over 10 bases. Germline values: CDR1 DFQATT, CDR2 SNEGSKA (reference sequence). This CDR3 is 12 amino acids long. J was trimmed by 5 bases and V by 6 bases; bases with no gene match: 3. The CDR3 loop is CSAPTSGETQYF. The CDR3 bases are TGCAGTGCACCGACTAGCGGGGAGACCCAGTACTTC.

The CDR3 loop is CASSRTRAKAGELFF. The DNA for the CDR3 is TGTGCCAGCAGCCGGACTAGGGCTAAGGCCGGGGAGCTGTTTTTT. The gene calls are TRBV12-3 or TRBV12-4 and TRBJ2-2, with 7 bases lining up with TRBD2. Trimming removed 6 bases from V and 6 bases from J; junction bases left unmatched: 10. CDR3 size: 15 residues.

The count of this clonotype is one. The rearrangement links TRBV9 to TRBJ2-1; TRBD2 might be the D (6 bases). The germline V gene encodes CDR1 SGDLS and CDR2 YYNGEE. Trimming stripped 2 bases from V and 0 bases from J, with 9 bases between. The CDR3 is made up of 15 amino acids. For the CDR3, the DNA is TGTGCCAGCAGCGTGGAGGGCCTCTCCTACAATGAGCAGTTCTTC. Its translation is CASSVEGLSYNEQFF.

This sequence joins TRBV12-3 or TRBV12-4 and TRBJ2-5; a possible D gene is TRBD2 (6 bases). V was trimmed by 2 bases and J by 4 bases, leaving 8 bases between them. The CDR3 sequence is 13 residues long. The CDR3 DNA sequence: TGTGCCAGCAGTTTATGGGGAGGAGAGACCCAGTACTTC. The encoded protein is CASSLWGGETQYF.

The rearrangement joins TRBV7-2 to TRBJ2-5, with D possibly being TRBD2 (5 bases). Trimming took 5 bases from V and 0 from J, leaving 10 bases between them. The CDR3 contains 14 residues. Germline V gene sequence: CDR1 SGHTA, CDR2 FQGNSA. In DNA form, the CDR3 reads TGTGCCAGCAGCCGAGCCGGGAACCAAGAGACCCAGTACTTC. Its translation is CASSRAGNQETQYF.

CDR3 nucleotides: TGTGCCAGCAGCCGAGGCACAGGGCGGGGGTTCCAAGAGACCCAGTACTTC. Amino acid sequence: CASSRGTGRGFQETQYF. The chain links TRBV12-3 or TRBV12-4 to TRBJ2-5; D is possibly TRBD2 (7 bases). V lost 6 bases to trimming and J lost 1 base, with 21 bases between them. The CDR3 covers 17 residues.

The rearrangement uses TRBV4-1 and TRBJ1-1; 10 bases map to TRBD1. In germline, CDR1 is MGHRA, CDR2 YSYEKL. J was trimmed by 0 bases and V by 4 bases; bases with no gene match: 2. The CDR3 is 15 residues long. CDR3 sequence reads: CASSRGQGVNTEAFF. CDR3 in DNA: TGCGCCAGCAGCCGAGGACAGGGGGTGAACACTGAAGCTTTCTTT.

The CDR3 DNA sequence: TGCGCCAGCAGCCAAGGCATGGGGAGCTCCTACGAGCAGTACTTC. It yields the protein CASSQGMGSSYEQYF. The J gene is TRBJ2-7, the V gene TRBV4-3; the D gene is possibly TRBD2 (5 bases). Germline CDR1 reads LGHNA; CDR2 reads YSLEER. CDR3 length equals 15 residues. The V end lost 1 base, the J end lost 0 bases, and 10 bases lay between the germline ends.

CDR3 nucleotides: TGTGCCAGCAGTTTAAGCAGAACCTACGAGCAGTACTTC. This translates into CASSLSRTYEQYF. This chain joins TRBV12-3 or TRBV12-4 and TRBJ2-7; D not resolved. The V and J ends lost 2 bases and 2 bases respectively, with 7 bases between them. The CDR3 totals 13 residues.

The V gene is TRBV5-1, the J gene TRBJ2-5; perhaps D is TRBD1 or TRBD2 (5 bases each). V was clipped by 0 bases and J by 1 base, with 13 bases between them. The CDR3 loop spans 16 amino acids. Germline V gene lookup returns CDR1 SGHRS and CDR2 YFSETQ. The CDR3 loop reads CASSLVRGRSQETQYF. The CDR3 DNA reads TGCGCCAGCAGCTTGGTGAGGGGTCGAAGCCAAGAGACCCAGTACTTC.

The gene calls are TRBV19 and TRBJ2-7, with 7 nucleotides matching TRBD1. There are 15 residues in the CDR3. The trim removed 8 bases at V and 3 bases at J, leaving 13 bases unmatched. Germline V gene sequence: CDR1 LNHDA, CDR2 SQIVND (reference sequence). The CDR3 protein is CASQQDRDSGYEQYF. The CDR3 bases are TGTGCCAGTCAACAGGACCGGGACAGTGGCTACGAGCAGTACTTC.

This chain uses TRBV3-1 with TRBJ2-1; TRBD2 matches at 11 bases. Germline CDR1 and CDR2: LGHDT and YNNKEL (reference sequence). Unmatched junction bases numbered 9, after V lost 4 bases and J lost 7 bases. This CDR3 contains 16 residues. The CDR3 protein is CASSRVLAGVRNEQFF. The CDR3 nucleotides read TGTGCCAGCAGCCGAGTACTAGCGGGAGTCCGGAATGAGCAGTTCTTC.

This CDR3 is CASSESGRVNTEAFF. CDR3 nucleotide sequence: TGCGCCAGCAGTGAGTCGGGCAGGGTGAACACTGAAGCTTTCTTT. The V and J genes are TRBV10-1 and TRBJ1-1, with D maybe TRBD1 (5 bases). The germline V and J ends were trimmed by 0 bases and 0 bases, with 8 bases remaining between them. Germline V lookup: CDR1 WNHNN, CDR2 SYGVQD (reference sequence). This CDR3 spans 15 amino acids.

The chain links TRBV2 to TRBJ1-5, with 10 bases that match TRBD1. The CDR3 has 13 amino acids. Germline V gene lookup returns CDR1 SNHLY and CDR2 FYNNEI. Germline trimming cut 3 bases from V and 12 bases from J; bases unmatched to any gene: 5. CDR3 loop: CASSDDDRGHQHF. The CDR3 DNA reads as TGTGCCAGCAGTGACGATGACAGGGGGCACCAGCATTTT.

This clonotype came up once. The chain has TRBV20-1 and TRBJ1-3; the D is unclear. Deletions cut 0 bases from V and 4 bases from J, with 7 bases between. Germline loops: CDR1 DFQATT, CDR2 SNEGSKA (reference sequence). The CDR3 length is 13 residues. The CDR3 coding sequence is TGCAGTGCTAGAGATGGGCAGGGAAACACCATATATTTT. This codes for CSARDGQGNTIYF.

This sequence joins TRBV2 and TRBJ2-7, with D hard to call. This CDR3 comprises 14 residues. Germline V gene lookup returns CDR1 SNHLY and CDR2 FYNNEI. V was trimmed by 5 bases and J by 6 bases, leaving 17 bases between them. This CDR3 reads CASSLQKRVSEQYF. The CDR3 region has the DNA TGTGCCAGCAGTTTACAGAAGCGAGTCAGCGAGCAGTACTTC.

This chain joins TRBV20-1 and TRBJ1-5; 9 bases match TRBD1. Trimming at V came to 5 bases and at J to 7 bases, leaving 12 bases not matched to a gene. Looked up from germline, CDR1 is DFQATT and CDR2 is SNEGSKA (reference sequence). The CDR3 extends over 15 amino acids. The CDR3 DNA follows: TGCAGTGCTCTCTCGGGGGGACAGGGCGGGCAGCCCCAGCATTTT. It specifies CSALSGGQGGQPQHF.

The rearrangement joins TRBV12-3 or TRBV12-4 to TRBJ1-5; the D gene is possibly TRBD1 (5 bases). This CDR3 spans 16 amino acids. V was shortened by 3 bases and J by 5 bases, with 17 bases between the two germline ends. The CDR3 region is CASSFRAGSRDQPQHF. CDR3 DNA: TGTGCCAGCAGTTTCAGGGCAGGGTCCAGGGATCAGCCCCAGCATTTT.